A selection of T cell receptor beta chains follows, all from one sample in a study of T cells in Graves' hyperthyroidism and ophthalmopathy. TCRdb ran MiXCR on the multiplex PCR reads and lists one entry per CDR3 protein. The sample holds hundreds of thousands of distinct CDR3 sequences, more than 45% seen once. Input material: peripheral blood or thyroid tissue (not recorded which). The receptors come from a woman aged 18-29 years with Graves' hyperthyroidism. Each CDR3 is given with its conserved first and last residue. The D gene is left open where the match is weak. Some rows have no size entry. The others give once, few or many, or a class for an expanded clone.

V	D	J	size	CDR3
TRBV7-2	-	TRBJ1-5	-	CASSFLFSNQPQHF
TRBV12-5	-	TRBJ1-1	-	CASAPAVVVNTEAFF
TRBV29-1	TRBD1	TRBJ2-2	many	CSVGHDRDANTGELFF
TRBV19	TRBD1	TRBJ1-4	-	CASSAIPGQGRSEKLFF
TRBV7-9	-	TRBJ1-6	-	CASSRQADSPLHF
TRBV29-1	-	TRBJ1-1	-	CSFSQNTEAFF
TRBV2	-	TRBJ2-5	many	CASARETQYF
TRBV7-8	-	TRBJ1-2	-	CASSHPSGGPGFSYTF
TRBV7-2	-	TRBJ2-5	few	CASSDLGGLQETQYF
TRBV15	-	TRBJ2-7	-	CATGQKNTGELYF
TRBV7-9	-	TRBJ1-1	many	CASSRGAGTNTEAFF
TRBV25-1	-	TRBJ2-7	-	CASSSRVYYEQYF
TRBV15	-	TRBJ2-5	-	CATSREKWGAQYF
TRBV9	TRBD1	TRBJ2-2	-	CASSGSGQAHGELFF
TRBV10-3	TRBD1	TRBJ2-5	-	CATRRDRGGQETQYF